Reported below is one TCR beta chain. Its antigen is still unknown. Assay used: immunoSEQ multiplex PCR; TCRdb lists only in-frame clones, some missing. The sample lists under 90,000 clones, roughly 91% occurring once. Sampled blood was obtained at baseline, cycle 4 day 1, and cycle 7 day 1. This specimen comes from a study of OX40 agonist ivuxolimab in advanced cancers. About the research overall: Of the patients, three showed partial responses, one with hepatocellular carcinoma and two with cutaneous melanoma. General study results and limits: On average, CD8+ T cells showed a greater number of expanded clones than CD4+.

The starting material was CD4+ or CD8+ T cells sorted from blood, obtained in a trial of the OX40 agonist ivuxolimab. The receptor was isolated from an adult with an advanced solid tumor such as melanoma, head and neck, liver or kidney cancer.

The CDR3 loop is CASTFERGNTGELFF. The DNA of the CDR3 is TGCGCCAGCACCTTCGAGCGGGGGAACACCGGGGAGCTGTTTTTT. V usage is TRBV5-1 and J usage is TRBJ2-2; 7 nucleotides agree with TRBD2. Germline CDR1 is SGHRS and CDR2 is YFSETQ. CDR3 size: 15 residues. V was clipped by 6 bases and J by 1 base; unmatched bases: 6. The full variable domain, rest sourced from reference TRBV5-1 and TRBJ2-2, is KAGVTQTPRYLIKTRGQQVTLSCSPISGHRSVSWYQQTPGQGLQFLFEYFSETQRNKGNFPGRFSGRQFSNSRSEMNVSTLELGDSALYLCASTFERGNTGELFFGEGSRLTVL.